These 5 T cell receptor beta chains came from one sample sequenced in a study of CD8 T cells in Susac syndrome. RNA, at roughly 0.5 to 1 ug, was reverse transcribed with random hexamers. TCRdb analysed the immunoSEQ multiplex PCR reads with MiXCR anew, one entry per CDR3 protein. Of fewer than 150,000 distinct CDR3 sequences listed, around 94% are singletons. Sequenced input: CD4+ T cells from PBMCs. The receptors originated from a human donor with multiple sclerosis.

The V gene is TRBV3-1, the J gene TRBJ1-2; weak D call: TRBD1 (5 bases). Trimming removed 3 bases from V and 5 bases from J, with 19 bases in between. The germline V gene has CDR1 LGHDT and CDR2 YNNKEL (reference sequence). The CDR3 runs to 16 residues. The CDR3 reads CASSHYNPGRGYGYTF. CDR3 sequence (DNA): TGTGCCAGCAGCCATTACAACCCGGGACGGGGGTATGGCTACACCTTC.

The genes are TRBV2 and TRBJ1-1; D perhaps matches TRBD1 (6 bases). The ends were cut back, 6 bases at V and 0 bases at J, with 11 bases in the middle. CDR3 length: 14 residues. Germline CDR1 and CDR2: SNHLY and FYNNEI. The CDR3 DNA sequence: TGTGCCAGCAGACTGGACAGCATGAACACTGAAGCTTTCTTT. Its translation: CASRLDSMNTEAFF.

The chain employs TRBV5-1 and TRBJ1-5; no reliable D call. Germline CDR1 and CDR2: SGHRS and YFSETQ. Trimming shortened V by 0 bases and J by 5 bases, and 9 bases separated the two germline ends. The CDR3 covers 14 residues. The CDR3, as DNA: TGCGCCAGCAGCTTGGGTCCGGAGGATCAGCCCCAGCATTTT. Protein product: CASSLGPEDQPQHF.

CDR3 loop: CASSPTPSSNQPQHF. CDR3 in DNA: TGTGCCAGCAGTCCAACCCCCAGCAGCAATCAGCCCCAGCATTTT. J is TRBJ1-5 and V is TRBV6-2 or TRBV6-3; D is unresolved. Germline CDR1 MNHEY, CDR2 SVGEGT. V lost 5 bases and J 1 base, leaving 12 bases between the germline ends. The CDR3 sequence is 15 residues long.

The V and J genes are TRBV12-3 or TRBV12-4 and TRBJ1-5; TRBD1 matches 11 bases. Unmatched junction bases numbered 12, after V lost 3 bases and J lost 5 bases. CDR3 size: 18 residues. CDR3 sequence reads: CASSFSGTGGNRHQPQHF. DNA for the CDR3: TGTGCCAGCAGTTTTTCCGGGACAGGGGGTAATCGTCATCAGCCCCAGCATTTT.